The 3 T cell receptor beta chains below come from one sample, sequenced in a study of blood T cell repertoires in COVID-19. Produced via immunoSEQ multiplex PCR; TCRdb's table is partial and in-frame only. The data hold roughly 200,000 clones, with less than 90% observed a single time. Material: peripheral blood. All receptors derive from a man between 65 and 85 years old with acute or convalescent COVID-19.

This clone was observed a handful of times. This sample also contains other DNA sequences that code for the same CDR3. This chain links TRBV19 with TRBJ1-1, with a weak D call TRBD1 (5 bases). The germline V gene encodes CDR1 LNHDA and CDR2 SQIVND (reference sequence). The CDR3 totals 14 residues. V was shortened by 3 bases and J by 2 bases, with 10 bases between the two germline ends. The DNA for the CDR3 is TGTGCCAGTAGTATCACAGGATTTAACACTGAAGCTTTCTTT. Amino acid sequence: CASSITGFNTEAFF.

The V call is TRBV9, the J call TRBJ1-2; no definite D call. The CDR3 has 15 residues. The germline V gene encodes CDR1 SGDLS and CDR2 YYNGEE. Trimming left V 4 bases short and J 0 bases short, with 13 bases between. For the CDR3, the DNA is TGTGCCAGCAGCAAGATACCGGGTACTAACTATGGCTACACCTTC. This sequence encodes CASSKIPGTNYGYTF.

The rearrangement joins TRBV7-9 to TRBJ2-1, with 9 bases identical to TRBD1. This CDR3 comprises 16 residues. CDR1 SEHNR and CDR2 FQNEAQ come from the germline V gene (reference sequence). V lost 3 bases and J lost 3; bases outside the gene matches: 6. CDR3 loop: CASSFTDRGIYNEQFF. Written as DNA, the CDR3 is TGTGCCAGCAGCTTCACCGACAGGGGGATCTACAATGAGCAGTTCTTC.